At least ten counts were recorded for the clone carrying this T cell receptor beta chain. Its target is unknown. For TCRbeta, the library was prepared with unique molecular identifiers. A single record per CDR3 protein comes from TCRdb applying MiXCR to the PCR reads. The data hold about 98,000 distinct CDR3 sequences, with around a quarter observed a single time. These data originate in a study of T-cell reconstitution after alpha-beta-depleted transplantation in children. General study points: Recipient T cells and thymic progenitors that survived were the source of the high TCRbeta diversity seen at day 60 in some patients. T cells produced anew were the main source of T-cell counts and diversity one year after transplant. Expanded graft clones, several hundred of them, were reportedly the source of alpha-beta T cells about two months after transplant.

Germline V gene sequence: CDR1 MNHEY, CDR2 SMNVEV (reference sequence). The CDR3 is 14 amino acids. The trim removed 6 bases at V and 0 bases at J, leaving 5 bases unmatched. The sequenced sample was PBMCs, obtained before TCRalphabeta/CD19-depleted stem cell transplant. The clonotype comes from a boy between 2 and 10 years old with acute lymphoblastic leukemia, due to receive a stem cell transplant. The V and J genes are TRBV27 and TRBJ2-7; TRBD1 agrees at 7 bases. The CDR3 region is CASSPGTVSYEQYF. CDR3 nucleotide sequence: TGTGCCAGCAGCCCCGGGACAGTCTCCTACGAGCAGTACTTC.